This TCR beta chain was recorded in a study of blood T cell repertoires in COVID-19. On the study more broadly: The origin of the acute and convalescent COVID-19 samples was the United States, Italy and Spain. From T cells, B-cell-depleted T cells, or PBMCs came the material, which was cDNA or gDNA.

As processed by the authors: By means of reference gene primer amplification, nucleated cell counts were estimated. Clones were sequenced by immunoSEQ multiplex PCR, and TCRdb holds only the in-frame ones, with some missing. V, J and clone size are those of that table, while D and trimming were read from the DNA. The sample lists 210,000 or so clones, roughly 89% seen once, with 0.5% to 0.75% in the top ten. This clone appeared once. There are 17 residues in the CDR3. V gave up 6 bases and J gave up 4 bases; unmatched junction bases: 8. CDR1 and CDR2 (germline): WSHSY, SAAADI. Source material: peripheral blood. The sequence came from a man aged 50 to 60 with acute or convalescent COVID-19. The rearrangement joins TRBV10-2 to TRBJ2-2, with TRBD2 identical over 13 bases. The DNA of the CDR3 is TGCGCCAGCAGAAGGACTAGCGGGAGCGGTTTCACCGGGGAGCTGTTTTTT. This codes for CASRRTSGSGFTGELFF.